The 22 T cell receptor beta chains reported below all come from one sample, sequenced in a study of cytotoxic CD8 clonotypes in ibrutinib-treated CLL. Using immunoSEQ multiplex PCR, the repertoire was profiled, and TCRdb retains in-frame clones only, with some absent. The sample records over 150,000 clones, approximately 77% being singletons. The sequenced sample was PBMCs, obtained after 12 months of ibrutinib treatment. The receptor source for this set is a human donor with chronic lymphocytic leukemia.

V usage is TRBV2 and J usage is TRBJ2-1; 12 positions agree with TRBD1. Germline CDR1 and CDR2: SNHLY and FYNNEI. Losses at the gene ends were 6 bases for V and 3 bases for J; bases not matched to a gene: 3. The CDR3 is 15 amino acids. The CDR3 DNA is TGTGCCAGCAGGGGGACAGGGGGCAGCTACAATGAGCAGTTCTTC. It encodes CASRGTGGSYNEQFF.

The chain recombines TRBV7-8 with TRBJ1-5, with D perhaps TRBD1 (6 bases). Germline V gives CDR1 SGHVS, CDR2 FQNEAQ. Trimming took off 1 base at V and 6 bases at J, with 13 bases between the two ends. The CDR3 runs to 15 residues. The CDR3 protein is CASSLDGRGVQPQHF. The CDR3 region has the DNA TGTGCCAGCAGCTTAGATGGCAGGGGAGTTCAGCCCCAGCATTTT.

The chain joins TRBV28 to TRBJ2-6; 13 bases are shared with TRBD2. With 5 bases clipped from V and 2 bases from J, the junction kept 6 bases outside the gene matches. The CDR3 has 18 residues. From germline, CDR1 is MDHEN and CDR2 SYDVKM. This chain's CDR3 is CASSPWTSGRAGANVLTF. CDR3 DNA: TGTGCCAGCAGTCCCTGGACTAGCGGGAGAGCTGGGGCCAACGTCCTGACTTTC.

V gene TRBV4-3 combines with J gene TRBJ1-3; no firm D call. The CDR3 totals 14 residues. Trimming stripped 0 bases from V and 6 bases from J, with 9 bases between. CDR1 is LGHNA and CDR2 is YSLEER in the germline V gene. The CDR3 loop is CASSQDAHQNTIYF. In DNA form, the CDR3 reads TGCGCCAGCAGCCAAGATGCCCACCAAAACACCATATATTTT.

The chain couples TRBV5-5 to TRBJ1-3; D gene uncertain. Germline CDR1 SGHKS, CDR2 YYEKEE (reference sequence). The CDR3 runs 14 residues. V was trimmed by 3 bases and J by 0 bases, leaving 7 bases between them. CDR3 region: CASSSRASGNTIYF. CDR3 DNA sequence: TGTGCCAGCAGCTCCCGGGCCTCTGGAAACACCATATATTTT.

The V gene is TRBV9, the J gene TRBJ1-4; 10 bases line up with TRBD1. The germline CDR1 and CDR2 sequences are SGDLS and YYNGEE. The CDR3 is made up of 15 amino acids. V gave up 3 bases and J gave up 6 bases; unmatched junction bases: 5. CDR3 protein: CASSESGTGDEKLFF. The CDR3 coding sequence is TGTGCCAGCAGCGAATCCGGGACAGGGGATGAAAAACTGTTTTTT.

V and J are TRBV5-8 and TRBJ2-6; D is uncertain. V lost 0 bases to trimming and J lost 4 bases, with 5 bases between them. Germline V gene data show CDR1 as SGHTS and CDR2 as YDEGEE. The CDR3 totals 14 residues. This chain's CDR3 is CASSLGAGANVLTF. The CDR3 DNA reads as TGTGCCAGCAGCTTGGGGGCGGGGGCCAACGTCCTGACTTTC.

This chain joins TRBV9 and TRBJ2-5, with unresolved D. Per the germline V gene, CDR1 is SGDLS and CDR2 is YYNGEE. The CDR3 spans 12 residues. V was clipped by 2 bases and J by 5 bases, with 7 bases between them. The CDR3 sequence: CASSVQSETQYF. CDR3 DNA sequence: TGTGCCAGCAGCGTGCAGTCGGAGACCCAGTACTTC. Full variable domain (outside the CDR3, taken from reference TRBV9 and TRBJ2-5): DSGVTQTPKHLITATGQRVTLRCSPRSGDLSVYWYQQSLDQGLQFLIQYYNGEERAKGNILERFSAQQFPDLHSELNLSSLELGDSALYFCASSVQSETQYFGPGTRLLVL.

The chain recombines TRBV9 with TRBJ2-3; D is unclear. V lost 0 bases to trimming and J lost 0 bases, with 8 bases between them. This CDR3 is 15 amino acids long. CDR1 SGDLS and CDR2 YYNGEE come from the germline V gene. DNA of the CDR3: TGTGCCAGCAGCGTAGTGGGCGGAAGCACAGATACGCAGTATTTT. Amino acid sequence: CASSVVGGSTDTQYF.

This chain joins TRBV19 and TRBJ2-7; 10 nucleotides agree with TRBD2. Trimming at V came to 3 bases and at J to 2 bases, leaving 4 bases not matched to a gene. This CDR3 is built from 15 residues. Germline CDR1 and CDR2: LNHDA and SQIVND (reference sequence). CDR3 in amino acids: CASSIVAGGTYEQYF. CDR3 bases: TGTGCCAGTAGTATCGTAGCGGGAGGCACCTACGAGCAGTACTTC.

This clone was seen a handful of times. This chain connects TRBV9 to TRBJ2-2; 10 nucleotides line up with TRBD2. Losses at the gene ends were 3 bases for V and 2 bases for J; bases not matched to a gene: 10. Germline values: CDR1 SGDLS, CDR2 YYNGEE. CDR3 length equals 18 residues. The CDR3 DNA reads as TGTGCCAGCAGCGGCGCTAGCGGGGGCCACTTAAACACCGGGGAGCTGTTTTTT. It specifies CASSGASGGHLNTGELFF.

This clone was seen a single time. The gene calls are TRBV7-9 and TRBJ2-2; D is uncertain. Trimming took off 4 bases at V and 2 bases at J, with 11 bases between the two ends. The CDR3 runs to 15 residues. Germline V gene sequence: CDR1 SEHNR, CDR2 FQNEAQ (reference sequence). CDR3 protein: CASSSPDGNTGELFF. As DNA, the CDR3 is TGTGCCAGCAGCTCCCCGGACGGAAACACCGGGGAGCTGTTTTTT. Full variable domain (missing parts from reference TRBV7-9 and TRBJ2-2): DTGVSQNPRHKITKRGQNVTFRCDPISEHNRLYWYRQTLGQGPEFLTYFQNEAQLEKSRLLSDRFSAERPKGSFSTLEIQRTEQGDSAMYLCASSSPDGNTGELFFGEGSRLTVL.

The V call is TRBV9, the J call TRBJ2-1; 11 nucleotides align to TRBD2. The CDR3 covers 19 residues. Trimming at V came to 2 bases and at J to 0 bases, leaving 10 bases not matched to a gene. CDR1 SGDLS and CDR2 YYNGEE come from the germline V gene. The CDR3 bases are TGTGCCAGCAGCGTCGGGACTAGCGGTAAATTCTACTCCTACAATGAGCAGTTCTTC. Its protein product is CASSVGTSGKFYSYNEQFF.

V is TRBV7-2 and J is TRBJ1-5; weak D call: TRBD1 (5 bases). The CDR3 totals 15 residues. Trimming pared 3 bases from V and 2 bases from J, leaving 11 bases between. CDR1 is SGHTA and CDR2 is FQGNSA in the germline V gene. The CDR3: CASSLDTKGNQPQHF. The DNA of the CDR3 is TGTGCCAGCAGCTTGGACACTAAGGGCAATCAGCCCCAGCATTTT.

This CDR3 is CASSPHRQGRSNQGNNEQFF. CDR3 sequence (DNA): TGTGCCAGCAGCCCTCATAGACAGGGGCGTTCCAACCAAGGAAACAATGAGCAGTTCTTC. This chain uses TRBV4-2 with TRBJ2-1, with 8 bases aligning to TRBD1. V gave up 4 bases and J gave up 5 bases; unmatched junction bases: 22. Germline assignment: CDR1 LGHNA and CDR2 YNFKEQ. The CDR3 spans 20 residues.

This sequence joins TRBV28 and TRBJ2-5; D gene ambiguous. There are 15 residues in the CDR3. Trimming took 6 bases from V and 5 from J, leaving 19 bases between them. The germline gives CDR1 MDHEN, CDR2 SYDVKM. This chain's CDR3 is CASSPFTLEEETQYF. CDR3 DNA sequence: TGTGCCAGCAGCCCCTTTACCCTAGAGGAGGAGACCCAGTACTTC.

The chain combines TRBV10-3 with TRBJ1-4; possibly TRBD1 for D (5 bases). The CDR3 runs to 13 residues. Trimming took off 7 bases at V and 3 bases at J, with 9 bases between the two ends. The germline gives CDR1 ENHRY, CDR2 SYGVKD. CDR3 nucleotides: TGTGCCATCAATCAGGGAGCTAATGAAAAACTGTTTTTT. It yields the protein CAINQGANEKLFF.

The chain combines TRBV2 with TRBJ2-5; possibly TRBD2 for D (7 bases). Germline lookup yields CDR1 SNHLY and CDR2 FYNNEI. CDR3 length equals 14 residues. V was trimmed by 7 bases and J by 3 bases, leaving 15 bases between them. CDR3 protein: CASTERDTEETQYF. CDR3 nucleotides: TGTGCCAGCACCGAGCGGGACACAGAAGAGACCCAGTACTTC.

This clone was observed a single time. The gene calls are TRBV7-9 and TRBJ2-7; D remains ambiguous. The CDR3 runs 10 residues. Trimming stripped 5 bases from V and 11 bases from J, with 10 bases between. Germline V lookup: CDR1 SEHNR, CDR2 FQNEAQ (reference sequence). DNA of the CDR3: TGTGCCAGCAGCAAGACAAGGGAGTACTTC. It specifies CASSKTREYF.

The chain links TRBV7-2 to TRBJ1-2; TRBD1 matches 9 bases. The germline gives CDR1 SGHTA, CDR2 FQGNSA. Trimming took 0 bases from V and 4 from J; bases not matched to a gene: 9. The CDR3 runs 17 residues. CDR3 sequence reads: CASSLAGQGHIVYGYTF. DNA of the CDR3: TGTGCCAGCAGCTTAGCGGGACAGGGACACATCGTCTATGGCTACACCTTC.

The V and J genes are TRBV10-3 and TRBJ1-4; weak D call: TRBD1 (6 bases). Trimming shortened V by 6 bases and J by 8 bases, and 13 bases separated the two germline ends. CDR1 and CDR2 from the germline V gene are ENHRY and SYGVKD. This CDR3 has 13 residues. CDR3 nucleotide sequence: TGTGCCATCAGGGGGGGGCAGGGCGAAAAACTGTTTTTT. Translating it yields CAIRGGQGEKLFF.

The rearrangement uses TRBV7-9 and TRBJ1-4, with D tentatively TRBD1 (5 bases). The CDR3 consists of 14 residues. V was pared by 6 bases and J by 7 bases, with 15 bases between. Germline CDR1 reads SEHNR; CDR2 reads FQNEAQ (reference sequence). CDR3 region: CASRGEGLGEKLFF. CDR3 sequence (DNA): TGTGCCAGCAGGGGGGAGGGGCTGGGTGAAAAACTGTTTTTT.